This T cell receptor beta chain came from a study of vaccination and CD4 T cells after COVID-19. The CDR3 spans 14 residues. Germline CDR1 and CDR2: DFQATT and SNEGSKA (reference sequence). With 6 bases removed from V and 6 bases from J, the gap between germline ends came to 18 bases. With respect to this clonotype: Its antigen is undetermined.

Stated treatment: approximately nine-day PBMC culture with coronavirus spike peptide pools or control peptides (ViraFEST assay). CD4+ T cells were isolated by negative selection after less than twelve days of culture. With the Oncomine TCR Beta short-read assay, DNA from cultured CD4+ T cells was sequenced. Using the QIAamp micro DNA kit, genomic DNA was extracted from the CD4+ T cells that had been cultured. Via MiXCR, TCRdb re-called the PCR reads, giving one row per CDR3 protein. The repertoire holds 9,500 to 15,000 distinct CDR3 sequences, with about 38% as singletons. The sequence was collected from a human donor with COVID-19. The chain is built from TRBV20-1 and TRBJ1-3; possibly TRBD1 for D (5 bases). Sequencing used cultured CD4+ T cells from blood. This CDR3 is CSATPTVLANTIYF. Written as DNA, the CDR3 is TGCAGTGCCACCCCGACAGTGCTTGCAAACACCATATATTTT.